This T cell receptor delta chain originates from a study of gamma-delta chains in newborns, infants, children. Study details: Microbial exposure reportedly drives polyclonal innate γδ T cell expansion after birth.

A few counts support this clone. A read error likely explains this, since a far larger clone differs by one base. The same CDR3 can be traced to other DNA sequences in this sample. In germline, CDR1 is GEAIGNYY, CDR2 EKD. This CDR3 region has 16 residues. Trimming cost V 3 bases and J 3 bases; bases outside gene matches: 8. TCRdb reanalyzed the reads using CATT. Here the sample spans roughly 3,800 delta-chain clones, approximately 4% being singletons. Source material: blood. The V and J genes are TRDV2 and TRDJ1, with TRDD3 matching 11 bases. The origin of this receptor is a child who was a newborn, infant or young child, either healthy, febrile or measles-vaccinated (not recorded which). The CDR3: CACDVLGDTNADKLIF. The CDR3, as DNA: TGTGCCTGTGACGTCTTGGGGGATACGAATGCCGATAAACTCATCTTT.